These 20 T cell receptor beta chains originate from one sample sequenced in a study of CD8+ T cells in alopecia areata. Treatment denoted: oral pan-JAK inhibitor, 5-10 mg twice daily. In each case, RNA was isolated and then reverse transcribed into cDNA as the sequencing template. The assay was immunoSEQ multiplex PCR, and TCRdb's table has in-frame clones only and misses some. The data show about 210,000 clones, approximately 57% seen once. The sample consisted of CD4+ T cells sorted from blood, taken at week 4, from a patient treated with tofacitinib. Receptor source: a human donor with alopecia areata.

This clone has just a few counts. The chain is built from TRBV7-8 and TRBJ2-3; TRBD2 matches at 10 bases. The CDR3 is 13 amino acids. Germline CDR1 and CDR2: SGHVS and FQNEAQ. V was pared by 5 bases and J by 7 bases, with 3 bases of the junction left unmatched. In DNA form, the CDR3 reads TGTGCCAGCAGCGTACTAGCGGGGAATACGCAGTATTTT. This codes for CASSVLAGNTQYF.

The chain joins TRBV29-1 to TRBJ1-2; D gene unclear. V was shortened by 7 bases and J by 5 bases, with 11 bases between the two germline ends. The CDR3 has 11 residues. Germline loops: CDR1 SQVTM, CDR2 ANQGSEA. This chain's CDR3 is CSADEGYGYTF. CDR3 DNA: TGCAGCGCCGATGAGGGATATGGCTACACCTTC.

This clone occurred a few times. This sequence joins TRBV2 and TRBJ1-4; weak D call: TRBD1 (6 bases). CDR3 size: 14 residues. Per the germline V gene, CDR1 is SNHLY and CDR2 is FYNNEI. The V end lost 6 bases, the J end lost 7 bases, and 15 bases lay between the germline ends. CDR3 sequence: CASRRQGSSEKLFF. The CDR3 nucleotides read TGTGCCAGCAGGAGGCAGGGGTCGAGTGAAAAACTGTTTTTT.

This chain uses TRBV18 with TRBJ1-2; TRBD1 matches 9 bases. The length of the CDR3 is 14 residues. The germline gives CDR1 KGHSH, CDR2 LQKENI. V was clipped by 0 bases and J by 8 bases; unmatched bases: 4. In DNA form, the CDR3 reads TGTGCCAGCTCACCACCGGGACAGGGTGGCGGCTACACCTTC. This sequence encodes CASSPPGQGGGYTF.

This sequence joins TRBV7-2 and TRBJ1-6; D unresolved. Germline CDR1 reads SGHTA; CDR2 reads FQGNSA. Trimming cost V 6 bases and J 9 bases, with 15 bases left between them. CDR3 length: 14 amino acids. Here the CDR3 reads CASSPGLPSSPLHF. In DNA, the CDR3 is TGTGCCAGCAGTCCCGGACTTCCGAGTTCACCCCTCCACTTT.

The chain uses TRBV5-1 and TRBJ1-6; D ambiguous. The V and J ends lost 3 bases and 10 bases respectively, with 14 bases between them. CDR3 length: 14 residues. Per the germline V gene, CDR1 is SGHRS and CDR2 is YFSETQ. The CDR3 reads CASSYGVVGSPLHF. CDR3 coding DNA: TGCGCCAGCAGCTATGGAGTGGTTGGCTCACCCCTCCACTTT.

The CDR3 spells CASSRSDRPNYGYTF. The DNA for the CDR3 is TGTGCCAGCAGTCGCTCGGACAGGCCTAACTATGGCTACACCTTC. The chain uses TRBV6-5 and TRBJ1-2, with 7 bases matching TRBD1. The CDR3 has 15 residues. Trimming took 5 bases from V and 0 from J; bases not matched to a gene: 6. Germline V gene data show CDR1 as MNHEY and CDR2 as SVGAGI.

This clone was recorded once. The gene calls are TRBV9 and TRBJ1-2; D gene uncertain. Trimming stripped 2 bases from V and 1 base from J, with 6 bases between. The CDR3 is made up of 13 amino acids. Germline V CDR1 and CDR2: SGDLS, YYNGEE. The CDR3 DNA is TGTGCCAGCAGCGTGCGGTATAACTATGGCTACACCTTC. It encodes CASSVRYNYGYTF.

This clone was detected ten times or more. The CDR3 nucleotides read TGCGCCAGCAGCCCGGAAGGCACTAATGAAAAACTGTTTTTT. It codes for CASSPEGTNEKLFF. The gene calls are TRBV5-1 and TRBJ1-4; D unresolved. CDR3 length: 14 amino acids. The V end lost 4 bases, the J end lost 2 bases, and 9 bases lay between the germline ends. CDR1 is SGHRS and CDR2 is YFSETQ in the germline V gene.

The rearrangement uses TRBV7-2 and TRBJ1-2; TRBD1 is a possible D gene (5 bases). Trimming cost V 1 base and J 8 bases, with 14 bases left between them. Germline-derived CDR1 and CDR2 are SGHTA and FQGNSA. The CDR3 runs 14 residues. The CDR3 DNA follows: TGTGCCAGCAGCTTAGGCCCAGGGTCTCAGGGCTACACCTTC. Protein: CASSLGPGSQGYTF. The variable domain in full, with the rest retrieved from reference TRBV7-2 and TRBJ1-2, is GAGVSQSPSNKVTEKGKDVELRCDPISGHTALYWYRQSLGQGLEFLIYFQGNSAPDKSGLPSDRFSAERTGGSVSTLTIQRTQQEDSAVYLCASSLGPGSQGYTFGSGTRLTVV.

This chain joins TRBV5-4 and TRBJ1-5; tentative D call: TRBD1 (5 bases). CDR1 is SGHNT and CDR2 is YYREEE in the germline V gene (reference sequence). V was shortened by 4 bases and J by 4 bases, with 12 bases between the two germline ends. The CDR3 spans 14 residues. The chain's CDR3 is CASSEGTGNQPQHF. In nucleotides, the CDR3 is TGTGCCAGCAGCGAAGGGACGGGGAATCAGCCCCAGCATTTT.

The chain employs TRBV25-1 and TRBJ1-2; unclear D gene. The CDR3 totals 15 residues. Germline values: CDR1 MGHDK, CDR2 SYGVNS. V lost 8 bases and J lost 6, with 22 bases in between. The CDR3 DNA follows: TGTGCCAGCTCTACCTTAAGTCCCATTTCGGATGGCTACACCTTC. As protein: CASSTLSPISDGYTF.

The chain uses TRBV25-1 and TRBJ2-7; D possibly corresponds to TRBD2 (6 bases). The germline V gene encodes CDR1 MGHDK and CDR2 SYGVNS. The CDR3 covers 12 residues. The V gene lost 4 bases and the J gene lost 7 bases, with 11 bases spanning the gap. As DNA, the CDR3 is TGTGCCAGCAGTGTTAAGGGAGGAGAGCAGTACTTC. Translation gives CASSVKGGEQYF.

The chain combines TRBV4-3 with TRBJ2-2; D not resolved. Trimming left V 0 bases short and J 2 bases short, with 7 bases between. Per the germline V gene, CDR1 is LGHNA and CDR2 is YSLEER. This CDR3 is 15 amino acids long. The CDR3 bases are TGCGCCAGCAGCCAAGAAATTGTCAACACCGGGGAGCTGTTTTTT. This encodes CASSQEIVNTGELFF.

V gene TRBV11-3 combines with J gene TRBJ2-1; the D gene is possibly TRBD1 (5 bases). This CDR3 contains 13 residues. Germline values: CDR1 SGHNT, CDR2 YENEEA. Trimming took off 6 bases at V and 4 bases at J, with 10 bases between the two ends. The CDR3 sequence is CASSGTGYNEQFF. CDR3 coding DNA: TGTGCCAGCAGTGGAACAGGATACAATGAGCAGTTCTTC.

DNA for the CDR3: TGCGCCAGCAGCCAATTGGGCTCGGGTTCTAACACTGAAGCTTTCTTT. Protein: CASSQLGSGSNTEAFF. The chain links TRBV5-1 to TRBJ1-1; no reliable D call. Deletions cut 4 bases from V and 2 bases from J, with 18 bases between. CDR3 size: 16 residues. From germline, CDR1 is SGHRS and CDR2 YFSETQ.

The chain recombines TRBV30 with TRBJ1-6; 7 nucleotides line up with TRBD1. Germline loops: CDR1 GTSNPN, CDR2 SVGIG (reference sequence). The CDR3 is made up of 14 amino acids. V lost 5 bases and J lost 5; bases outside the gene matches: 6. CDR3 coding DNA: TGTGCCTGGCACCGTGGACAGGATAATTCACCCCTCCACTTT. Translated, it gives CAWHRGQDNSPLHF.

This clone was picked up a small number of times. This chain links TRBV30 with TRBJ1-6; D not resolved. CDR1 is GTSNPN and CDR2 is SVGIG in the germline V gene (reference sequence). The germline V and J ends were trimmed by 2 bases and 7 bases, with 12 bases remaining between them. The CDR3 length is 14 residues. In DNA form, the CDR3 reads TGTGCCTGGAGTTTGGACCTAAGCAATTCACCCCTCCACTTT. Translated, it gives CAWSLDLSNSPLHF.

V usage is TRBV11-2 and J usage is TRBJ1-2; TRBD1 agrees at 8 bases. V shed 6 bases, J shed 4 bases, and the junction held 7 bases outside the gene matches. Germline V lookup: CDR1 SGHAT, CDR2 FQNNGV. The CDR3 is made up of 14 amino acids. The CDR3 nucleotides read TGTGCCAGCAGACCGGACAGGGCGGGCTATGGCTACACCTTC. It translates to CASRPDRAGYGYTF.

V gene TRBV7-2 combines with J gene TRBJ1-5; weak D call: TRBD1 (5 bases). The length of the CDR3 is 14 residues. CDR1 is SGHTA and CDR2 is FQGNSA in the germline V gene. Trimming shortened V by 5 bases and J by 2 bases, and 10 bases separated the two germline ends. In DNA form, the CDR3 reads TGTGCCAGCAGCCCGGGGCTTCGCAATCAGCCCCAGCATTTT. It is translated as CASSPGLRNQPQHF.